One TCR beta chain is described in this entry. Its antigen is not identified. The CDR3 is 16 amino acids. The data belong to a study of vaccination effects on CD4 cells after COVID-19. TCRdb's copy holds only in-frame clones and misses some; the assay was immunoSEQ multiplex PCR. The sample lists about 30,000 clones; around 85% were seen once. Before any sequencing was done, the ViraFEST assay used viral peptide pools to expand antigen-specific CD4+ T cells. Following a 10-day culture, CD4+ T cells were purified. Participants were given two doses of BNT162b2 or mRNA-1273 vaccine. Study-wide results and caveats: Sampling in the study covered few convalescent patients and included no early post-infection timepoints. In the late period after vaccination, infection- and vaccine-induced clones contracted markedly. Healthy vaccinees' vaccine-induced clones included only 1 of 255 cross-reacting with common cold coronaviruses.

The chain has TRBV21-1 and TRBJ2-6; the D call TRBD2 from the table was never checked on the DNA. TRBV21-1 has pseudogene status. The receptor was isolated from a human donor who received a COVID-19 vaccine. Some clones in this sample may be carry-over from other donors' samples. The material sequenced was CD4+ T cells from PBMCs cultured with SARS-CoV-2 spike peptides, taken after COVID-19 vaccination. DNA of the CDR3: TGTGCCAGACCTAGCGGGAGGCCACCTGGGGCCAACGTCCTGACTTTC. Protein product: CARPSGRPPGANVLTF.